The entry that follows covers one TCR beta chain sequence. Its antigen remains unidentified. These data belong to a study of OX40 agonist ivuxolimab in advanced cancers. Study results and limitations: It was not determined which antigens were specifically recognized by the peripheral T cells that had undergone clonal expansion. At 0.1 to 3.0 mg/kg, CD4+ and CD8+ blood T cells expanded clonally by week 6.

The V end lost 0 bases, the J end lost 4 bases, and 14 bases lay between the germline ends. Germline loops: CDR1 SGHNT, CDR2 YYREEE (reference sequence). This CDR3 is 16 amino acids long. TCRdb's copy holds only in-frame clones and misses some; the assay was immunoSEQ multiplex PCR. The profile shows approximately 110,000 clones, roughly 90% of them singletons. This chain connects TRBV5-4 to TRBJ2-1, with D tentatively TRBD1 (7 bases). The sequenced sample was CD4+ or CD8+ T cells sorted from blood, obtained in a trial of the OX40 agonist ivuxolimab. This receptor was taken from an adult with an advanced solid tumor such as melanoma, head and neck, liver or kidney cancer. The CDR3 nucleotides read TGTGCCAGCAGCTTGGCCGGAGGGGGCCGTTACAATGAGCAGTTCTTC. Translating it yields CASSLAGGGRYNEQFF.